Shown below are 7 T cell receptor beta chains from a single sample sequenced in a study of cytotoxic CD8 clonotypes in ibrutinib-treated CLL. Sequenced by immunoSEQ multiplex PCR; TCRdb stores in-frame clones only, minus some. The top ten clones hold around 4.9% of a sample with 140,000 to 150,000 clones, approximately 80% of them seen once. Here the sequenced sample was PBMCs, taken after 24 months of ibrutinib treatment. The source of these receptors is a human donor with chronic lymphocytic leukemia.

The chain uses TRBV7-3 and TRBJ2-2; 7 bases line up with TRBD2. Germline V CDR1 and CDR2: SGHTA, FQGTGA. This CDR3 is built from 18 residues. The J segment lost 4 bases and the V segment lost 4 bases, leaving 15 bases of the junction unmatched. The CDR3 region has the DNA TGTGCCAGCAGCTCTCCCCAGGGAGGGAGGGCGGGCACCGGGGAGCTGTTTTTT. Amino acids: CASSSPQGGRAGTGELFF.

DNA of the CDR3: TGTGCCAGCAGCGTCCCCTGGGGCGCGGGGGTTCCAGATACGCAGTATTTT. This encodes CASSVPWGAGVPDTQYF. The chain links TRBV9 to TRBJ2-3, with TRBD2 identical over 7 bases. V lost 2 bases and J lost 4; bases outside the gene matches: 13. Per germline, CDR1 SGDLS and CDR2 YYNGEE. The CDR3 spans 17 residues.

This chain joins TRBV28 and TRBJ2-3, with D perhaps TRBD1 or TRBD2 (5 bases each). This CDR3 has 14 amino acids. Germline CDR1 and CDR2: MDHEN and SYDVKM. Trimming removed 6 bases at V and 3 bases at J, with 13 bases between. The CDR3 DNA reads TGTGCCAGCAGCCCCATGGGGACGACAGATACGCAGTATTTT. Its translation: CASSPMGTTDTQYF.

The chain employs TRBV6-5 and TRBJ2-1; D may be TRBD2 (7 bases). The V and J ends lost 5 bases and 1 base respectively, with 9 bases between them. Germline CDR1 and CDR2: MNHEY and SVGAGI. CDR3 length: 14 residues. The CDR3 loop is CASSRGGSYNEQFF. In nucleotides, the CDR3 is TGTGCCAGCAGTAGGGGGGGTTCCTACAATGAGCAGTTCTTC.

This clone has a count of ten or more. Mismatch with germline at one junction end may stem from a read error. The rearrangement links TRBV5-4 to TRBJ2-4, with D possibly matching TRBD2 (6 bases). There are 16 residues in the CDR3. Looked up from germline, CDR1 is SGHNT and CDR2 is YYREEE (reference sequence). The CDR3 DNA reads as TGTGCCAGCACCTTGGGGCGGGATCGGGGCAAAAACATTCAGTACTTC. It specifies CASTLGRDRGKNIQYF. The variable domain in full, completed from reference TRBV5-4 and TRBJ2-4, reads ETGVTQSPTHLIKTRGQQVTLRCSSQSGHNTVSWYQQALGQGPQFIFQYYREEENGRGNFPPRFSGLQFPNYSSELNVNALELDDSALYLCASTLGRDRGKNIQYFGAGTRLSVL.

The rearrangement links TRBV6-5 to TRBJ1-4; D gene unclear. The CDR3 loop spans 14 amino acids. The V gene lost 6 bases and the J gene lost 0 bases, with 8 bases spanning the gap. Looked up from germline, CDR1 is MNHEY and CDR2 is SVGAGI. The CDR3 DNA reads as TGTGCCAGCAGCTTTCTAACAACTAATGAAAAACTGTTTTTT. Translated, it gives CASSFLTTNEKLFF.

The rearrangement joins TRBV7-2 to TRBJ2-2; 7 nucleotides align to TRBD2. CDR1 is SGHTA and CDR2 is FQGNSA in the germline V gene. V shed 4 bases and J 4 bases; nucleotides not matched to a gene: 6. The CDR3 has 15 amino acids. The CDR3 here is CASSWGGTPTGELFF. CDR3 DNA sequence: TGTGCCAGCAGCTGGGGGGGGACTCCCACCGGGGAGCTGTTTTTT.